This T cell receptor beta chain was captured by sequencing in a study of T cell responses to AZD1222 COVID-19 vaccine. Findings of the study overall: Among spike-specific TCRs, nearly half reportedly target unmutated variant regions. The donors showed a predominance of white British ancestry and of females, with possible underestimation of clonal diversity.

Sequencing was performed with immunoSEQ multiplex PCR; in TCRdb, only in-frame clones are kept and a portion is missing. This repertoire shows approximately 80,000 clones, around 90% found once; its top ten account for around 6%. The sample holds one count of this clone. The antigen is undetermined. Specimen: peripheral blood, collected on day 0 of AZD1222 vaccination. The source is an adult in good health.

This CDR3 is CAWNSGFRGTEAFF. For the CDR3, the DNA is TGTGCCTGGAACTCGGGCTTTCGGGGCACTGAAGCTTTCTTT. The rearrangement uses TRBV30 and TRBJ1-1; D not resolved. Trimming removed 4 bases from V and 4 bases from J, with 16 bases in between. There are 14 residues in the CDR3. Germline values: CDR1 GTSNPN, CDR2 SVGIG (reference sequence).